These T cell receptor beta chains were read from a single sample in a study of shared clonotypes between healthy human individuals. Assay used: immunoSEQ multiplex PCR; TCRdb lists only in-frame clones, some missing. This sample yields about 1.1 million clones, of which approximately 80% are seen a single time; more than 0.5% belongs to the top ten. The sample taken for sequencing was memory CD4+ T cells from PBMCs. The receptors shown here come from a man between 18 and 35 years old in good health. Some clones in this sample may be carry-over from other donors' samples. The CDR3 runs from the conserved cysteine through the conserved F or W. Each record gives: V gene, J gene, CDR3 protein.

>TRBV15|TRBJ2-5
CATSGYTGVAKTQYF
>TRBV6-5|TRBJ2-3
CASTQAGRMDTQYF
>TRBV28|TRBJ2-7
CASSLGDRREGEQYF
>TRBV7-9|TRBJ2-6
CASSLAYVGGANVLTF
>TRBV7-3|TRBJ1-1
CASSPPGVTEAFF
>TRBV6-5|TRBJ2-7
CASSYRHRWDEQYF
>TRBV7-6|TRBJ2-2
CASSLVAGIGAGELFF
>TRBV5-4|TRBJ2-7
CASTTSVGPYEQYF
>TRBV27|TRBJ1-4
CASSLLRSRANEKLFF
>TRBV7-9|TRBJ2-7
CASSTDSYEQYF
>TRBV27|TRBJ2-1
CASSFGTSGLREQFF
>TRBV2|TRBJ1-5
CASRQGIAVQPQHF
>TRBV19|TRBJ2-3
CASSIIPSTDTQYF
>TRBV28|TRBJ1-4
CASSPSPQGLAEKLFF
>TRBV5-5|TRBJ2-1
CASSFTGTLINEQFF
>TRBV10-3|TRBJ2-4
CAISEPGTGGVKNIQYF
>TRBV6-1|TRBJ2-7
CASRGGGGRYEQYF
>TRBV4-2|TRBJ1-3
CASSRINPVSSGNTIYF
>TRBV28|TRBJ2-7
CATRRQGVIHEQYF
>TRBV6-1|TRBJ1-1
CASSAQENTEAFF
>TRBV11-2|TRBJ2-2
CASSLNYLVAGELFF
>TRBV5-1|TRBJ2-5
CASSLTGGSETQYF
>TRBV12-5|TRBJ2-2
CASGNQNTGELFF
>TRBV5-1|TRBJ2-3
CATKGLAVWDTQYF
>TRBV10-2|TRBJ1-2
CASSGQGTGYGYTF
>TRBV5-6|TRBJ2-3
CASSLGRGRADTQYF
>TRBV7-6|TRBJ2-7
CASSGYSSEQYF
>TRBV6-1|TRBJ1-2
CASSERGRTAYGYTF
>TRBV28|TRBJ1-2
CAGSTGGGFSYGYTF
>TRBV4-1|TRBJ2-3
CASSQGLAGVADTQYF
>TRBV7-3|TRBJ1-1
CASSQGAEFRHTEAFF
>TRBV7-9|TRBJ2-7
CASSFGPQLTYEQYF
>TRBV18|TRBJ2-3
CASSQYGLAEKKLTQYF
>TRBV28|TRBJ1-2
CASSSGQGSGYTF
>TRBV11-2|TRBJ2-3
CASSFPLSGTTQYF
>TRBV18|TRBJ2-1
CASSPGLGGVGEQFF
>TRBV6-1|TRBJ1-5
CASSQDREYQPQHF
>TRBV4-2|TRBJ1-4
CASSQDPGKLFF
>TRBV28|TRBJ2-3
CASSLESTGTDTQYF
>TRBV6-5|TRBJ1-4
CASSPGPNEKLFF
>TRBV9|TRBJ2-1
CASSVESYFNEQFF
>TRBV7-9|TRBJ2-5
CASSFPGLAKTQYF
>TRBV19|TRBJ2-3
CASETSGRGVAQYF
>TRBV9|TRBJ2-2
CASSVDQREGTGELFF
>TRBV5-5|TRBJ2-2
CASSSGTVTGELFF
>TRBV28|TRBJ2-5
CASSGTAQETQYF
>TRBV5-6|TRBJ2-1
CASRLGAGGNTYNEQFF
>TRBV5-1|TRBJ2-5
CASSPTGSGRQETQYF
>TRBV6-6|TRBJ2-7
CASSLWTSGRGDQYF
>TRBV15|TRBJ2-1
CATSRPPGLAGGSSYNEQFF
>TRBV7-6|TRBJ2-5
CASSPMTGEETQYF
>TRBV6-6|TRBJ1-4
CASTPGAVWEKLFF
>TRBV2|TRBJ2-2
CASRTGVTGELFF
>TRBV5-1|TRBJ2-2
CASSLGTYTGELFF
>TRBV19|TRBJ2-7
CASSIDPRSRSGPYEQYF
>TRBV5-8|TRBJ2-2
CARLARAGELFF
>TRBV15|TRBJ2-3
CATSRDQGDTQYF
>TRBV5-1|TRBJ1-2
CASSPTLRDYGYTF
>TRBV19|TRBJ2-4
CASTLSTLAKNIQYF